Given below is one T cell receptor (beta chain) in context. PCR was performed using 60 Vbeta and 13 Jbeta primers. This table comes from immunoSEQ multiplex PCR, and its TCRdb copy is limited to in-frame clones, with some not included. The sample yields 140,000 to 150,000 clones, 65% to 85% seen once. This sample is part of a study of cytomegalovirus exposure and HLA in healthy donors. CDR1 and CDR2 from the germline V gene are MGHRA and YSYEKL. This CDR3 has 15 amino acids. V was trimmed by 1 base and J by 4 bases, leaving 11 bases between them. Source material: PBMCs. This chain joins TRBV4-1 and TRBJ2-1, with D possibly TRBD2 on 6 matching bases. This TCR was recovered from a male donor in good health and CMV-seronegative. The CDR3 reads CASSQVTGGYNEQFF. CDR3 bases: TGCGCCAGCAGCCAAGTGACTGGGGGGTACAATGAGCAGTTCTTC.